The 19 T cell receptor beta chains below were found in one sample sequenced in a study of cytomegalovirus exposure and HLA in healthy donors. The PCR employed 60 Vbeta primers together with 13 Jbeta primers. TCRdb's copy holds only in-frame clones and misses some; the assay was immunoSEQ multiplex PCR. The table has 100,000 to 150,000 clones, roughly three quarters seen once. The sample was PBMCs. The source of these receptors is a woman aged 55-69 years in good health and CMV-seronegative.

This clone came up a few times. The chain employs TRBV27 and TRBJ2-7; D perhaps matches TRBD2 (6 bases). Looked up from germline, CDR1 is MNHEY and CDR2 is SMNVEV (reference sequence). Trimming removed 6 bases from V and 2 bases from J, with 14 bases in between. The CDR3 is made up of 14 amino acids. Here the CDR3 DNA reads TGTGCCAGCAGAGGAGTAGGGGAGGCCTACGAGCAGTACTTC. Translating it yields CASRGVGEAYEQYF.

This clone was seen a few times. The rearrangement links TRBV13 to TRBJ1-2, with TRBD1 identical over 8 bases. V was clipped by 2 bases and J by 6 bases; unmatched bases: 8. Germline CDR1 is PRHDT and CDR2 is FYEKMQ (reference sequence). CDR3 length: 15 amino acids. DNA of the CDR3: TGTGCCAGCAGCTTATTGAACAGGGGGGTTGATGGCTACACCTTC. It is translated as CASSLLNRGVDGYTF.

The CDR3: CASSTLYNEQFF. CDR3 DNA: TGTGCCAGTAGTACTCTATACAATGAGCAGTTCTTC. The rearrangement uses TRBV19 and TRBJ2-1; no clear D gene. CDR3 length equals 12 residues. V dropped 4 bases and J dropped 4 bases, with 5 bases sitting between them. Germline V lookup: CDR1 LNHDA, CDR2 SQIVND (reference sequence).

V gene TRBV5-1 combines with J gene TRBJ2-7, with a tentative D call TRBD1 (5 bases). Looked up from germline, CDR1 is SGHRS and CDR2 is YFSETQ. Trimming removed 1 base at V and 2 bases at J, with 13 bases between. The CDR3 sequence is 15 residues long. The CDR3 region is CASSLKSGQTYEQYF. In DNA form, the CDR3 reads TGCGCCAGCAGCTTGAAGAGTGGACAAACCTACGAGCAGTACTTC.

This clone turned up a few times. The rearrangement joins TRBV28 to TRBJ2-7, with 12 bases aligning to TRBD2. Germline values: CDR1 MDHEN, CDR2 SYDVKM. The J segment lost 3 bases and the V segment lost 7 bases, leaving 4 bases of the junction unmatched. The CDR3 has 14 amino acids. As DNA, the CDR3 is TGTGCCAGCACCGAACTAGCGGGGGGCTACGAGCAGTACTTC. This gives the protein CASTELAGGYEQYF.

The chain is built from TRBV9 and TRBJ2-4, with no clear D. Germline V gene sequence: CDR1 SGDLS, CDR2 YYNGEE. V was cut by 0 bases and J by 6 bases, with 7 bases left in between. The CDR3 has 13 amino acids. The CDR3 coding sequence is TGTGCCAGCAGCGTAGGAGGCCGAAACATTCAGTACTTC. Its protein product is CASSVGGRNIQYF.

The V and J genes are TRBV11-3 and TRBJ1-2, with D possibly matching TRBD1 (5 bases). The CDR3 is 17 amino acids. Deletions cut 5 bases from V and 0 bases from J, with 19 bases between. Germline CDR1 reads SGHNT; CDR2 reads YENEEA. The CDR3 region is CASSLPLTETANYGYTF. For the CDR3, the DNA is TGTGCCAGCAGCCTCCCCCTGACAGAGACTGCTAACTATGGCTACACCTTC.

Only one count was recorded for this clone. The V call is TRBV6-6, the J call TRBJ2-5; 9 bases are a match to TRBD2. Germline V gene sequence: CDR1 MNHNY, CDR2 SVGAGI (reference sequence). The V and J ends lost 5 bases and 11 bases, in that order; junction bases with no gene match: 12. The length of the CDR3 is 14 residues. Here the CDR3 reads CASSQSGGLGEQYF. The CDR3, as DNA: TGTGCCAGCAGTCAAAGCGGGGGGCTAGGGGAGCAGTACTTC.

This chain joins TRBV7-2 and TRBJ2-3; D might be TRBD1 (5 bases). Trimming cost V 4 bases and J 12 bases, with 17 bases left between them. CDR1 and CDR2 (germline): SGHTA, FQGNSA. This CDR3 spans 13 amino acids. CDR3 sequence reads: CASSSQGVETQYF. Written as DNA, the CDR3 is TGTGCCAGCAGCTCTCAAGGGGTAGAAACACAGTATTTT. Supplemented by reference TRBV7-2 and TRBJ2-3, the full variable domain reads GAGVSQSPSNKVTEKGKDVELRCDPISGHTALYWYRQSLGQGLEFLIYFQGNSAPDKSGLPSDRFSAERTGGSVSTLTIQRTQQEDSAVYLCASSSQGVETQYFGPGTRLTVL.

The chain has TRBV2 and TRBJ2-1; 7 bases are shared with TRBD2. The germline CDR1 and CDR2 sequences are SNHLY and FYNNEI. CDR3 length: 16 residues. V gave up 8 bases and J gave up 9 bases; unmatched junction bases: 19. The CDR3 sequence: CASPLNSGRGVGEQFF. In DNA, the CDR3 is TGTGCCAGCCCCCTTAATAGCGGGCGCGGGGTTGGTGAGCAGTTCTTC.

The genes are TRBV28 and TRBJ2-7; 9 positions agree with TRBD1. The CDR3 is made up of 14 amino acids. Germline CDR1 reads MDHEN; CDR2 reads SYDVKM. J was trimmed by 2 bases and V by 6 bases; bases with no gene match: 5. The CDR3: CASRGRTGAYEQYF. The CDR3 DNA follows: TGTGCCAGCAGAGGGAGGACAGGGGCCTACGAGCAGTACTTC.

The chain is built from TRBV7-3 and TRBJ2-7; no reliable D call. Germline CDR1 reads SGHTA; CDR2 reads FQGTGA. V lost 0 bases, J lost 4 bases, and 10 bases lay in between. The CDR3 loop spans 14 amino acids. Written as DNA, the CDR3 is TGTGCCAGCAGCTTAACCGGAGACGGTTACGAGCAGTACTTC. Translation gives CASSLTGDGYEQYF.

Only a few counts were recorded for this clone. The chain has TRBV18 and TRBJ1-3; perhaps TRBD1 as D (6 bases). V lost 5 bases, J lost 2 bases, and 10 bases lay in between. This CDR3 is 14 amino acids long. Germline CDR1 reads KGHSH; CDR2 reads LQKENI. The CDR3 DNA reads TGTGCCAGCTCAGAGAGGGACACTGGAAACACCATATATTTT. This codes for CASSERDTGNTIYF.

The CDR3 nucleotides read TGTGCCACCGGGAGCGGGAGGGCCTACGAGCAGTACTTC. This codes for CATGSGRAYEQYF. The chain has TRBV2 and TRBJ2-5, with TRBD2 matching 10 bases. Matching the DNA end better, TRBJ2-7 makes the J call doubtful. Germline V gene lookup returns CDR1 SNHLY and CDR2 FYNNEI. This CDR3 has 13 residues.

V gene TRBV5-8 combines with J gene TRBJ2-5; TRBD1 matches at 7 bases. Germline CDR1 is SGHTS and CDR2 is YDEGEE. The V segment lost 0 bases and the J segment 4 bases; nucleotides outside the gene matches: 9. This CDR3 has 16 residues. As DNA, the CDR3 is TGTGCCAGCAGCTTGGGTGACAGGGCCTCTGGAGAGACCCAGTACTTC. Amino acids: CASSLGDRASGETQYF. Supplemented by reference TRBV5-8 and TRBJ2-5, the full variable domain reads EAGVTQSPTHLIKTRGQQATLRCSPISGHTSVYWYQQALGLGLQFLLWYDEGEERNRGNFPPRFSGRQFPNYSSELNVNALELEDSALYLCASSLGDRASGETQYFGPGTRLLVL.

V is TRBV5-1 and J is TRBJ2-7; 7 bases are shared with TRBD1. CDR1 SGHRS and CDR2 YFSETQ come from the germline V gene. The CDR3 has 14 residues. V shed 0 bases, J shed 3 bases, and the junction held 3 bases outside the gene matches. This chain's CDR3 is CASSLATGNYEQYF. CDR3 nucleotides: TGCGCCAGCAGCTTGGCGACAGGGAACTACGAGCAGTACTTC.

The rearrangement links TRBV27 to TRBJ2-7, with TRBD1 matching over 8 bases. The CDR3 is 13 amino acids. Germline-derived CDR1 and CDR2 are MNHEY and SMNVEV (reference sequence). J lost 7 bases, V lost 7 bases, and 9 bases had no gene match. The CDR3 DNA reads TGTGCCAGCACAGCGCGAACAGGGGGGGAGCAGTACTTC. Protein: CASTARTGGEQYF.

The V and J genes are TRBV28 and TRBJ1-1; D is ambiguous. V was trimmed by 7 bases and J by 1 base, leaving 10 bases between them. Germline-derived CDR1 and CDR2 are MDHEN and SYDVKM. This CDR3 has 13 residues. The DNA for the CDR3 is TGTGCCAGCACCCCCCGACAGAACACTGAAGCTTTCTTT. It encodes CASTPRQNTEAFF.

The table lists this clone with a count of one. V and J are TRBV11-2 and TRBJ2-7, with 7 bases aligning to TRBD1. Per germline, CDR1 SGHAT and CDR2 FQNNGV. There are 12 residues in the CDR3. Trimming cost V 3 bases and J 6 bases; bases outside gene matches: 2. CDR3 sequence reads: CASSLTGLEQYF. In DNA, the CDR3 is TGTGCCAGCAGCTTGACAGGGCTCGAGCAGTACTTC.